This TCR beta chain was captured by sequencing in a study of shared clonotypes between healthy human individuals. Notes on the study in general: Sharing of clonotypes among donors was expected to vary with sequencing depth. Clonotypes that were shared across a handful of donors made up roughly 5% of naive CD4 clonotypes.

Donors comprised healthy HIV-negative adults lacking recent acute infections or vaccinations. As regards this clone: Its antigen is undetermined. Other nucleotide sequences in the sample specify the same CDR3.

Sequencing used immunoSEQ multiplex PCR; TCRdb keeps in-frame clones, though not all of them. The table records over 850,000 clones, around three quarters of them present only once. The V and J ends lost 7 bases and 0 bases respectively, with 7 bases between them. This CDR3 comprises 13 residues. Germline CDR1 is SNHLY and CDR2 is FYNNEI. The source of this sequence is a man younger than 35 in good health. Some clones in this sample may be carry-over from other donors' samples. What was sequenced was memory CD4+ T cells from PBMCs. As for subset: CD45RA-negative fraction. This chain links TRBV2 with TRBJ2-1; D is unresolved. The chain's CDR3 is CASNRDSYNEQFF. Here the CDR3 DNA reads TGTGCCAGCAATAGGGACTCCTACAATGAGCAGTTCTTC.